A single sample gave rise to the 21 T cell receptor beta chains below, sequenced in a study of blood T cell repertoires in COVID-19. The method was immunoSEQ multiplex PCR; TCRdb's version includes in-frame clones alone and lacks a portion of them. The sample lists nearly 300,000 clones, 88% occurring once. Sequencing used peripheral blood. These receptors were obtained from a young woman who had recovered from COVID-19.

The chain recombines TRBV30 with TRBJ2-2; perhaps TRBD1 as D (6 bases). This CDR3 comprises 13 residues. The germline CDR1 and CDR2 sequences are GTSNPN and SVGIG (reference sequence). Between the trimmed V and J ends, which lost 4 bases and 7 bases, there was a span of 13 bases. CDR3 DNA: TGTGCCTGGAACAGGGCGAGGGACGGGGAGCTGTTTTTT. Its protein product is CAWNRARDGELFF.

The chain joins TRBV6-6 to TRBJ2-1; D possibly corresponds to TRBD2 (6 bases). This CDR3 is 13 amino acids long. Deletions cut 2 bases from V and 6 bases from J, with 8 bases between. Germline values: CDR1 MNHNY, CDR2 SVGAGI (reference sequence). The DNA for the CDR3 is TGTGCCAGCAGTTACCGGGGGTCCAATGAGCAGTTCTTC. Its protein is CASSYRGSNEQFF.

The rearrangement joins TRBV5-6 to TRBJ1-5, with 12 positions matching TRBD1. The CDR3 extends over 15 amino acids. The germline V gene encodes CDR1 SGHDT and CDR2 YYEEEE. J was trimmed by 9 bases and V by 0 bases; bases with no gene match: 4. The CDR3 loop reads CASSLGDRGPMPQHF. The CDR3 DNA follows: TGTGCCAGCAGCTTGGGGGACAGGGGGCCAATGCCCCAGCATTTT.

This rearrangement joins TRBV4-2 to TRBJ2-7; a possible D gene is TRBD2 (5 bases). The CDR3 is made up of 14 amino acids. Germline CDR1 reads LGHNA; CDR2 reads YNFKEQ. V dropped 4 bases and J dropped 0 bases, with 10 bases sitting between them. The CDR3 DNA sequence: TGTGCCAGCAGCCTCAGTGGGAGCTCCTACGAGCAGTACTTC. This sequence encodes CASSLSGSSYEQYF.

The chain links TRBV27 to TRBJ2-3; the D gene is possibly TRBD1 (5 bases). The germline V gene encodes CDR1 MNHEY and CDR2 SMNVEV (reference sequence). This CDR3 comprises 16 residues. The V end lost 6 bases, the J end lost 0 bases, and 16 bases lay between the germline ends. In nucleotides, the CDR3 is TGTGCCAGCAGGCAAAGACAGCTTTCTAGCACAGATACGCAGTATTTT. This translates into CASRQRQLSSTDTQYF.

This chain joins TRBV7-9 and TRBJ2-5, with D perhaps TRBD2 (5 bases). The CDR3 is made up of 13 amino acids. Germline V CDR1 and CDR2: SEHNR, FQNEAQ (reference sequence). The V end lost 5 bases, the J end lost 3 bases, and 10 bases lay between the germline ends. The CDR3 DNA sequence: TGTGCCAGCAGCCTCTACGGGGAAGAGACCCAGTACTTC. Its protein is CASSLYGEETQYF.

The rearrangement joins TRBV4-1 to TRBJ1-5; D is ambiguous. V lost 0 bases, J lost 4 bases, and 10 bases lay in between. CDR1 and CDR2 (germline): MGHRA, YSYEKL. This CDR3 is built from 15 residues. CDR3 amino acids: CASSQEPRGNQPQHF. The CDR3, as DNA: TGCGCCAGCAGCCAAGAACCCCGGGGAAATCAGCCCCAGCATTTT.

This chain joins TRBV19 and TRBJ2-4; tentatively, D is TRBD1 (5 bases). V lost 9 bases, J lost 1 base, and 13 bases lay in between. CDR3 length: 14 amino acids. Germline CDR1 reads LNHDA; CDR2 reads SQIVND (reference sequence). This chain's CDR3 is CASMHGHAKNIQYF. The CDR3 coding sequence is TGTGCCAGCATGCACGGACACGCCAAAAACATTCAGTACTTC.

Points on this clone: Other DNA sequences in the sample encode the same CDR3. The CDR3 sequence: CASSSQNQPQHF. CDR3 in DNA: TGTGCCAGCAGTTCTCAGAATCAGCCCCAGCATTTT. The chain carries TRBV27 and TRBJ1-5, with unresolved D. The V end was cut by 4 bases, the J end by 4 bases, with 5 bases between. The germline gives CDR1 MNHEY, CDR2 SMNVEV (reference sequence). This CDR3 is built from 12 residues.

The gene calls are TRBV6-5 and TRBJ1-6, with D unresolved. Germline CDR1 is MNHEY and CDR2 is SVGAGI. Trimming cost V 7 bases and J 7 bases, with 8 bases left between them. CDR3 length equals 12 residues. In DNA, the CDR3 is TGTGCCAGCATGGCAGTAAATTCACCCCTCCACTTT. Translating gives CASMAVNSPLHF.

This sequence joins TRBV3-1 (or the pseudogene TRBV3-2) and TRBJ2-7; D perhaps matches TRBD2 (6 bases). The CDR3 is 12 residues long. In germline, CDR1 is LGHDT, CDR2 YNNKEL (reference sequence). V lost 4 bases to trimming and J lost 7 bases, with 11 bases between them. The CDR3 DNA is TGTGCCAGCAGCCCCCACCGGGAGGAGCAGTACTTC. Encoded protein: CASSPHREEQYF.

The V and J genes are TRBV7-2 and TRBJ2-2, with D possibly matching TRBD2 (6 bases). This CDR3 contains 18 residues. Germline CDR1 is SGHTA and CDR2 is FQGNSA. The germline V and J ends were trimmed by 5 bases and 6 bases, with 25 bases remaining between them. CDR3 in DNA: TGTGCCAGCAGCACGCGGGGTCAGACCCTAGCAAACGCCGGGGAGCTGTTTTTT. Translating gives CASSTRGQTLANAGELFF.

This rearrangement joins TRBV3-1 (or the pseudogene TRBV3-2) to TRBJ1-2; D is unresolved. Germline values: CDR1 LGHDT, CDR2 YNNKEL (reference sequence). CDR3 size: 15 residues. V was pared by 7 bases and J by 4 bases, with 19 bases between. Written as DNA, the CDR3 is TGTGCCAGCACCCTTCTACCCGGAGGAGGCTATGGCTACACCTTC. Protein: CASTLLPGGGYGYTF.

CDR3 residues: CASRTNAGPQETQYF. The CDR3 nucleotides are TGTGCCAGCAGGACGAACGCAGGGCCCCAAGAGACCCAGTACTTC. V and J are TRBV7-2 and TRBJ2-5, with TRBD1 as a possible D gene (5 bases). Germline V gene data show CDR1 as SGHTA and CDR2 as FQGNSA. V dropped 6 bases and J dropped 1 base, with 15 bases sitting between them. The length of the CDR3 is 15 residues.

The chain uses TRBV3-1 (or the pseudogene TRBV3-2) and TRBJ1-2, with 7 bases identical to TRBD1. The CDR3 sequence is 15 residues long. The germline V gene has CDR1 LGHDT and CDR2 YNNKEL (reference sequence). V lost 4 bases, J lost 8 bases, and 13 bases stayed unmatched. CDR3 coding DNA: TGTGCCAGCAGCCTCGGGACAGCAATTCTTGGCGGCTACACCTTC. Its translation: CASSLGTAILGGYTF.

This sequence joins TRBV2 and TRBJ1-5, with 9 bases identical to TRBD1. J lost 7 bases, V lost 7 bases, and 14 bases had no gene match. This CDR3 spans 16 amino acids. Germline loops: CDR1 SNHLY, CDR2 FYNNEI. CDR3 loop: CASTTLTTGGYQPQHF. As DNA, the CDR3 is TGTGCCAGCACAACACTCACGACAGGGGGATACCAGCCCCAGCATTTT.

J is TRBJ1-6 and V is TRBV5-1; D unresolved. The V gene's germline CDR1 is SGHRS and CDR2 YFSETQ. Trimming cost V 4 bases and J 6 bases, with 14 bases left between them. The CDR3 covers 15 residues. CDR3 region: CASSPTEAGNSPLHF. The CDR3 bases are TGCGCCAGCAGCCCTACCGAAGCGGGTAATTCACCCCTCCACTTT.

The genes are TRBV11-2 and TRBJ2-5; D is perhaps TRBD1 (5 bases). The germline V gene has CDR1 SGHAT and CDR2 FQNNGV. Trimming took 3 bases from V and 1 from J, leaving 9 bases between them. There are 14 residues in the CDR3. DNA for the CDR3: TGTGCCAGCAGCTTGGCACAGGCCCAAGAGACCCAGTACTTC. Translating it yields CASSLAQAQETQYF. Variable domain in full (rest from reference TRBV11-2 and TRBJ2-5): EAGVAQSPRYKIIEKRQSVAFWCNPISGHATLYWYQQILGQGPKLLIQFQNNGVVDDSQLPKDRFSAERLKGVDSTLKIQPAKLEDSAVYLCASSLAQAQETQYFGPGTRLLVL.

The CDR3 is CASSSLGQPENIQYF. CDR3 nucleotides: TGCGCCAGCAGCTCACTGGGACAGCCCGAAAACATTCAGTACTTC. The chain links TRBV5-1 to TRBJ2-4; the match to TRBD1 covers 7 bases. Trimming at V came to 3 bases and at J to 5 bases, leaving 8 bases not matched to a gene. The CDR3 totals 15 residues. Germline V gene sequence: CDR1 SGHRS, CDR2 YFSETQ.

This clone was counted a single time. This chain uses TRBV12-3 or TRBV12-4 with TRBJ2-7; 8 bases are shared with TRBD1. The CDR3 extends over 13 amino acids. The J segment lost 5 bases and the V segment lost 5 bases, leaving 5 bases of the junction unmatched. CDR3 sequence: CASSGQGRDEQYF. The CDR3 bases are TGTGCCAGCAGTGGACAGGGAAGGGACGAGCAGTACTTC.

The V call is TRBV7-9, the J call TRBJ1-1; TRBD1 matches at 8 bases. Germline V gene data show CDR1 as SEHNR and CDR2 as FQNEAQ (reference sequence). V lost 4 bases, J lost 5 bases, and 9 bases stayed unmatched. The CDR3 spans 15 residues. CDR3 in DNA: TGTGCCAGCAGCTCGACAGGGGTCCGAGTAACTGAAGCTTTCTTT. Translating gives CASSSTGVRVTEAFF.